This entry features one T cell receptor (beta chain) sequence. Its antigen remains undetermined. Nothing much larger sits one base from this clone, and base qualities are not available. This specimen comes from a study of CD8 T cells in ankylosing spondylitis (dated by TCRdb to about 2017). Describing the broader study: To find TCR variants linked to disease, the study profiled T cell receptor beta repertoires in ankylosing spondylitis patients and healthy donors. In total, the full study cohort was made up of 110 or so healthy donors and 25 ankylosing spondylitis patients. Peripheral blood was sampled, and synovial fluid was also collected from ankylosing spondylitis patients.

The CDR1 and CDR2 encoded by the germline V gene are SGHRS and YFSETQ. The germline V and J ends show losses of 0 bases and 5 bases respectively, and no gene match explains 13 bases of the junction. The CDR3, cysteine through phenylalanine, is 17 amino acids long. This entry keeps only the CDR3 DNA: 51 bases, framed from base 1. Findings and caveats that apply to the study as a whole: A TCR beta motif made up of eight or nine highly homologous amino acid variants appeared to be characteristic of blood from ankylosing spondylitis patients. In peripheral blood, the disease-linked clones were found at relatively low frequencies and had a CD8+ phenotype. According to the report, matched synovial fluid samples from ankylosing spondylitis patients were significantly enriched for the disease-linked clones. Some of the motif variants had been reported before in the synovial fluid and blood of reactive arthritis patients, a finding that suggests common disease-initiation mechanisms.

Sequencing was carried out with an Illumina HiSeq 2500. Quantitative 5'-RACE with molecular barcodes was the method used to prepare the TCR beta libraries. Per the authors' processing: A new computational method, built on a probabilistic model of VDJ rearrangement, was used to identify disease-linked TCR variants. TCRdb reworked the public reads: Q25 trimming with fastp, MiXCR clone assembly, productive beta chains retained. Every CDR3 protein is listed once, alongside the most common genes and DNA of its rows. TCRdb's processing, not the study's, gives the V and J calls here. The sample profile shows 700,000 to 850,000 distinct CDR3 sequences; 12% of them were found once. Clones ranked in the top ten supply less than 0.65% of the sample.

The sample comprised blood, either unsorted or a sorted T cell fraction (not recorded which). The sequence joins TRBV5-1 to TRBJ2-7; 8 bases in the middle match TRBD2. This sequence originates from a male donor with ankylosing spondylitis. The nucleotide sequence is TGCGCCAGCAGCTTGGCCAGCGCCGGGACTAGGATGGACGAGCAGTACTTC. Its protein is CASSLASAGTRMDEQYF.